This TCR beta chain was identified in a study of blood T cell repertoires in COVID-19. Germline V gene data show CDR1 as MNHEY and CDR2 as SVGAGI. V was clipped by 6 bases and J by 6 bases; unmatched bases: 7. The CDR3 loop spans 14 amino acids. The repertoire was sequenced with immunoSEQ multiplex PCR; TCRdb's copy has only in-frame clones and lacks some. The top ten hold about 4% of the sample, which has some 150,000 clones, 65% to 85% seen once. The chain couples TRBV6-5 to TRBJ2-2; 7 bases line up with TRBD1. Material for sequencing was PBMCs or T cells enriched from blood (not recorded which). The TCR sequence derives from a woman in her fifties or sixties in a cohort exposed to, infected with or recovered from COVID-19 (not recorded which). In DNA form, the CDR3 reads TGTGCCAGCAGCCTCGACAGGGTGTCCGGGGAGCTGTTTTTT. Protein: CASSLDRVSGELFF.